This T cell receptor beta chain was obtained from a study of Ad26.COV2.S vaccination and SARS-CoV-2 variants. With 0 bases clipped from V and 4 bases from J, the junction kept 5 bases outside the gene matches. Germline CDR1 is PRHDT and CDR2 is FYEKMQ (reference sequence). This CDR3 is built from 15 residues. Libraries were prepared by immunoSEQ multiplex PCR; TCRdb keeps only in-frame clonotypes and omits some of them. The repertoire holds 300,000 to 400,000 clones, with approximately 86% as singletons. Study findings and constraints: Participants given vaccine showed non-spike TCR breadth similar to that of placebo recipients. Substantial breadth was reportedly displayed by spike-specific CD8+ and CD4+ T cell responses after vaccination.

Treatment indicated: around 19 received Ad26.COV2.S at low or high dose, single or two shots; a few received placebo; per-sample allocation not given. Specimens were obtained on day 63 following the first vaccine or placebo injection. A word on this clone: Its specificity is unknown.

The sequencing used peripheral blood, collected in a trial of Ad26.COV2.S vaccine versus placebo. J is TRBJ1-2 and V is TRBV13, with 7 bases fitting TRBD1. The sequence came from a person aged 18 to 65 who received the Ad26.COV2.S COVID-19 vaccine or a placebo. This chain's CDR3 is CASSLGTGLGYGYTF. The DNA for the CDR3 is TGTGCCAGCAGCTTAGGGACAGGGTTGGGCTATGGCTACACCTTC.